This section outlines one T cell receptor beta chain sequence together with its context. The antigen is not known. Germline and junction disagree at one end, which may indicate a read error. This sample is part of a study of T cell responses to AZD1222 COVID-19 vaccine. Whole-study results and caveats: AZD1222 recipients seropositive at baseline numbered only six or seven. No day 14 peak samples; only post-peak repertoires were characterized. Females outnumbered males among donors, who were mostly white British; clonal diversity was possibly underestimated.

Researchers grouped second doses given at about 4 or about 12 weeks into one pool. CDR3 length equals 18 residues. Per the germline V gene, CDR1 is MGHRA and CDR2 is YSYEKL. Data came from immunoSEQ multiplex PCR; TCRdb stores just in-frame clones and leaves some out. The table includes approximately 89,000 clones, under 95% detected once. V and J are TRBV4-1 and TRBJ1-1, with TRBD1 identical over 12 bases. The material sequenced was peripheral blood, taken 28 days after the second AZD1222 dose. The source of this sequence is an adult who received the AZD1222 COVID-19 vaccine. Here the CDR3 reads CPSRRPPGQGARNTEAFF. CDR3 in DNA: TGCCCCAGCCGCCGCCCCCCGGGACAGGGGGCAAGGAACACTGAAGCTTTCTTT.